This TCR beta chain emerged from a study of early T cells in non-severe SARS-CoV-2 infection. Study-wide results and caveats: CD4 and private specificities were missed by VDJdb matching, which favored anti-spike CD8 responses.

In TCRdb, the 5' RACE reads were re-called with MiXCR into one record per CDR3 protein. The sample contains some 54,000 distinct CDR3 sequences, about 10% of which appear only once. The germline V gene has CDR1 SGHVS and CDR2 FQNEAQ. Trimming at V came to 5 bases and at J to 2 bases, leaving 9 bases not matched to a gene. The CDR3 runs to 16 residues. This clonotype was detected many times. Antigen: not known. The chain has TRBV7-8 and TRBJ2-5, with TRBD1 matching over 9 bases. This sequence originates from an adult who was a healthcare worker with PCR-confirmed SARS-CoV-2 infection or an uninfected control (not recorded which). The sequenced material came from whole blood. CDR3 in DNA: TGTGCCAGCAGCCCGTGGACAGGGGCCTTTCAAGAGACCCAGTACTTC. Amino acids: CASSPWTGAFQETQYF.